This T cell receptor beta chain was profiled in a study of beta chain features in type 1 diabetes. The V gene's germline CDR1 is SEHNR and CDR2 FQNEAQ (reference sequence). The CDR3 loop spans 12 amino acids. Trimming pared 4 bases from V and 13 bases from J, leaving 17 bases between. Findings and limits, study-wide: PCR might favor shorter templates, equally in patients and controls. Reduced insertions and increased deletions marked VDJ junctions in type 1 diabetes patients. When Type 1 diabetes patients were examined, their TCRB CDR3s proved moderately but significantly shorter in all four CD4+ subsets. The study found that naive, central memory and Treg TCRB repertoires appeared more similar in patients than in healthy donors.

Points on this clone: Its antigen is currently unknown.

Isolated RNA was reverse transcribed in full, so expressed TCRB transcripts were sequenced. Clones were sequenced by immunoSEQ multiplex PCR, and TCRdb holds only the in-frame ones, with some missing. The data show 350,000 to 450,000 clones, with more than 13% seen just once and 0.019% held by the top ten. V and J are TRBV7-9 and TRBJ2-7; D perhaps matches TRBD2 (5 bases). The TCR comes from a woman between 18 and 29 years old in good health. Material for sequencing was naive CD4+ T cells from blood. This chain's CDR3 is CASSSVEGLGYF. The CDR3 region has the DNA TGTGCCAGCAGCTCAGTTGAAGGACTGGGCTACTTC.